These T cell receptor beta chains were read from a single sample in a study of blood T cell repertoires in COVID-19. Assay: immunoSEQ multiplex PCR; the TCRdb copy retains only in-frame clones and omits some. The sample lists about half a million clones, roughly 85% occurring once. Material: peripheral blood. These TCRs come from a human donor in a cohort sampled during active COVID-19. The CDR3 runs from the conserved cysteine through the conserved F or W. Each record gives: V gene, D gene, J gene, clone size, CDR3 length, CDR3 DNA, CDR3 protein. The D gene is left open where the match is weak. Some rows have no size entry. The others give once, few or many, or a class for an expanded clone.

v_gene: TRBV7-9
d_gene: TRBD1
j_gene: TRBJ2-1
abundance: NA
len: 16
CDR3nt: TGTGCCAGCAGCACTCCCACAGGGGGCGTAGGCAATGAGCAGTTCTTC
CDR3aa: CASSTPTGGVGNEQFF

v_gene: TRBV18
d_gene: NA
j_gene: TRBJ1-2
abundance: few
len: 13
CDR3nt: TGTGCCAGCTCACCCGGGAACAACTATGGCTACACCTTC
CDR3aa: CASSPGNNYGYTF

v_gene: TRBV7-2
d_gene: TRBD2
j_gene: TRBJ2-7
abundance: NA
len: 16
CDR3nt: TGTGCCAGCAGCCGCCGGACTAGCACCCCCCACTACGAGCAGTACTTC
CDR3aa: CASSRRTSTPHYEQYF

v_gene: TRBV18
d_gene: TRBD2
j_gene: TRBJ2-3
abundance: NA
len: 14
CDR3nt: TGTGCCAGCTCACCACCAGGGAGGGCAGATACGCAGTATTTT
CDR3aa: CASSPPGRADTQYF

v_gene: TRBV5-4
d_gene: TRBD1
j_gene: TRBJ2-7
abundance: NA
len: 15
CDR3nt: TGTGCCAGCAGCCCCCCGGGACAGGCTTCCTACGAGCAGTACTTC
CDR3aa: CASSPPGQASYEQYF

v_gene: TRBV29-1
d_gene: TRBD1
j_gene: TRBJ2-7
abundance: NA
len: 13
CDR3nt: TGCAGCGTTCCGGGACAGGGGCGCTACGAGCAGTACTTC
CDR3aa: CSVPGQGRYEQYF

v_gene: TRBV27
d_gene: TRBD1
j_gene: TRBJ1-6
abundance: once
len: 14
CDR3nt: TGTGCCAGCAGAGGACAGGTCTTTAATTCACCCCTCCACTTT
CDR3aa: CASRGQVFNSPLHF

v_gene: TRBV12-3/TRBV12-4
d_gene: TRBD1
j_gene: TRBJ1-1
abundance: NA
len: 12
CDR3nt: TGTGCCAGCAGACCGTACAGGGGGGAAGCTTTCTTT
CDR3aa: CASRPYRGEAFF

v_gene: TRBV29-1
d_gene: TRBD1
j_gene: TRBJ2-7
abundance: few
len: 14
CDR3nt: TGCAGCGTTCAGTTGGGGACAGGGGGGTACGAGCAGTACTTC
CDR3aa: CSVQLGTGGYEQYF

v_gene: TRBV7-3
d_gene: NA
j_gene: TRBJ2-5
abundance: NA
len: 13
CDR3nt: TGTGCCAGCAGCAGGGGGAGCCAAGAGACCCAGTACTTC
CDR3aa: CASSRGSQETQYF

v_gene: TRBV6-2/TRBV6-3
d_gene: TRBD1
j_gene: TRBJ1-5
abundance: NA
len: 16
CDR3nt: TGTGCCAGCAGTCCCTGGGACAGAGGACACAATCAGCCCCAGCATTTT
CDR3aa: CASSPWDRGHNQPQHF

v_gene: TRBV30
d_gene: NA
j_gene: TRBJ2-7
abundance: NA
len: 12
CDR3nt: TGTGCCTGGAGTGTGAGGTACGGCGAGCAGTACTTC
CDR3aa: CAWSVRYGEQYF

v_gene: TRBV28
d_gene: TRBD2
j_gene: TRBJ2-1
abundance: NA
len: 14
CDR3nt: TGTGCCAGCAGCCTGTTTAGCGGGAGCAATGAGCAGTTCTTC
CDR3aa: CASSLFSGSNEQFF

v_gene: TRBV9
d_gene: NA
j_gene: TRBJ2-3
abundance: NA
len: 15
CDR3nt: TGTGCCAGCAGCGTAGACAGTGCTAGCACAGATACGCAGTATTTT
CDR3aa: CASSVDSASTDTQYF

v_gene: TRBV6-5
d_gene: TRBD1
j_gene: TRBJ1-2
abundance: NA
len: 15
CDR3nt: TGTGCCAGCAGTCGAACCCACAGGGGAGACTATGGCTACACCTTC
CDR3aa: CASSRTHRGDYGYTF

v_gene: TRBV30
d_gene: NA
j_gene: TRBJ2-7
abundance: NA
len: 15
CDR3nt: TGTGCCTGGAGAGGTATCCGGACACATACCTACGAGCAGTACTTC
CDR3aa: CAWRGIRTHTYEQYF

v_gene: TRBV11-2
d_gene: TRBD2
j_gene: TRBJ2-1
abundance: NA
len: 15
CDR3nt: TGTGCCAGCAGCCGTAGCGGGAGGGAGGGGAATGAGCAGTTCTTC
CDR3aa: CASSRSGREGNEQFF

v_gene: TRBV18
d_gene: TRBD1
j_gene: TRBJ1-5
abundance: NA
len: 16
CDR3nt: TGTGCCAGCTCACCGTCCCGGGACAGGGGGCATCAGCCCCAGCATTTT
CDR3aa: CASSPSRDRGHQPQHF

v_gene: TRBV7-3
d_gene: NA
j_gene: TRBJ2-1
abundance: NA
len: 15
CDR3nt: TGTGCCAGCACCATGGACGGGAGCTCCTACAATGAGCAGTTCTTC
CDR3aa: CASTMDGSSYNEQFF

v_gene: TRBV9
d_gene: NA
j_gene: TRBJ2-5
abundance: NA
len: 16
CDR3nt: TGTGCCAGCAGCGTAGGTAGCAGGGGGACTCAAGAGACCCAGTACTTC
CDR3aa: CASSVGSRGTQETQYF

v_gene: TRBV10-3
d_gene: TRBD1
j_gene: TRBJ2-6
abundance: NA
len: 16
CDR3nt: TGTGCCATCAGTGAGCCACAGGGGGCTGGGGCCAACGTCCTGACTTTC
CDR3aa: CAISEPQGAGANVLTF

v_gene: TRBV10-3
d_gene: NA
j_gene: TRBJ1-4
abundance: NA
len: 14
CDR3nt: TGTGCCAACCGGGTGGCCAGGGATCATGAAAAACTGTTTTTT
CDR3aa: CANRVARDHEKLFF

v_gene: TRBV7-2
d_gene: TRBD2
j_gene: TRBJ2-5
abundance: NA
len: 16
CDR3nt: TGTGCCAGCAGCTTATACCGCGCTAGCGGGCAAGAGACCCAGTACTTC
CDR3aa: CASSLYRASGQETQYF

v_gene: TRBV6-6
d_gene: NA
j_gene: TRBJ1-5
abundance: NA
len: 13
CDR3nt: TGTGCCAGCAGATTTGCCGGGAATCAGCCCCAGCATTTT
CDR3aa: CASRFAGNQPQHF

v_gene: TRBV5-1
d_gene: TRBD2
j_gene: TRBJ2-3
abundance: NA
len: 18
CDR3nt: TGCGCCAGCAGCTGGGACCGAGCACTAGCGTCCGACACAGATACGCAGTATTTT
CDR3aa: CASSWDRALASDTDTQYF

v_gene: TRBV6-5
d_gene: TRBD1
j_gene: TRBJ1-1
abundance: NA
len: 13
CDR3nt: TGTGCCAGCAGTCTGGGACAGGGGGTACACGCTTTCTTT
CDR3aa: CASSLGQGVHAFF